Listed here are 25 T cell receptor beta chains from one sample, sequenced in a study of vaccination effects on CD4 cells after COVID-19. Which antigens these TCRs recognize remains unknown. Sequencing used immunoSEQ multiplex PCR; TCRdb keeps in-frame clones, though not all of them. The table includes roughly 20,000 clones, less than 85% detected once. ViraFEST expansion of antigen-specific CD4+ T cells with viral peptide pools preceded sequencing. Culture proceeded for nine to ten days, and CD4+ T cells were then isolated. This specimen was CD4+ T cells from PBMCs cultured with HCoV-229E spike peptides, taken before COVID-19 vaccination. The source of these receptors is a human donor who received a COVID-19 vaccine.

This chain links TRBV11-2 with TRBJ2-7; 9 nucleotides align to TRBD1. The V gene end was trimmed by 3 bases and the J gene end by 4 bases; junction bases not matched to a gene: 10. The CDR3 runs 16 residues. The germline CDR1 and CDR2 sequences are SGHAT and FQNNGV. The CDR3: CASSFTGGLRSYEQYF. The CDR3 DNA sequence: TGTGCCAGCAGCTTTACAGGGGGCTTGAGATCATACGAGCAGTACTTC.

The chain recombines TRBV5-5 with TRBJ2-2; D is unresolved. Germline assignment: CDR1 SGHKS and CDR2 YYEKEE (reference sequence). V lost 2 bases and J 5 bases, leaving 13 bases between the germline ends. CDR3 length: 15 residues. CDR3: CASSFLGSGTGELFF. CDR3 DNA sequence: TGTGCCAGCAGCTTCCTGGGTTCTGGAACCGGGGAGCTGTTTTTT.

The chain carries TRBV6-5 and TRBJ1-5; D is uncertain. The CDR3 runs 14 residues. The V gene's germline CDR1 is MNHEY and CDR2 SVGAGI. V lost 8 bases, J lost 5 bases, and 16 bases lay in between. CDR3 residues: CASRATNTHQPQHF. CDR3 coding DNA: TGTGCCAGCCGCGCGACGAACACCCATCAGCCCCAGCATTTT.

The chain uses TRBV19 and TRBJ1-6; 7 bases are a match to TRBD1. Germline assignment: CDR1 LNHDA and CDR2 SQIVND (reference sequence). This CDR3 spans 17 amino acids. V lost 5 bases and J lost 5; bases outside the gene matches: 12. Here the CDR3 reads CASSLYTGVRHNSPLHF. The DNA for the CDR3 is TGTGCCAGTAGTCTCTACACAGGGGTTCGACATAATTCACCCCTCCACTTT.

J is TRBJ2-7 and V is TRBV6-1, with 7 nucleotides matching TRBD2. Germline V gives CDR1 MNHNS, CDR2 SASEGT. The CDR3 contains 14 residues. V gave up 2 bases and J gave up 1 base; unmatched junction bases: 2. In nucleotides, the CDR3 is TGTGCCAGCAGTGAACAGCGGGGTTCCTACGAGCAGTACTTC. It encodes CASSEQRGSYEQYF.

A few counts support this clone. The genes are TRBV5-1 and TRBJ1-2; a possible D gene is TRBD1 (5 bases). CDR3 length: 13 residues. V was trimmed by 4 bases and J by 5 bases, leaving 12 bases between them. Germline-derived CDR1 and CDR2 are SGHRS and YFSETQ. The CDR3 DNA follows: TGCGCCAGCAGCCTGGACATCCAATATGGCTACACCTTC. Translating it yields CASSLDIQYGYTF.

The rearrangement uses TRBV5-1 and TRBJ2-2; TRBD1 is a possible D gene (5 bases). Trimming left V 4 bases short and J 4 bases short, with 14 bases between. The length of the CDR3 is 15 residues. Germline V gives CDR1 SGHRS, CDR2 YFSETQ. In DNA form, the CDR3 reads TGCGCCAGCAGCCTGAACACAAGGGGCACCGGGGAGCTGTTTTTT. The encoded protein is CASSLNTRGTGELFF.

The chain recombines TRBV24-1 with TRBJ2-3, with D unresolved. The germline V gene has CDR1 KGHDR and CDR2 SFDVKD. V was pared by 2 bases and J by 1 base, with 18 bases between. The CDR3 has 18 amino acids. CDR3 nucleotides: TGTGCCACCAGTGATTCGACGAATTGGGCGGAGCGCACAGATACGCAGTATTTT. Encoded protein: CATSDSTNWAERTDTQYF.

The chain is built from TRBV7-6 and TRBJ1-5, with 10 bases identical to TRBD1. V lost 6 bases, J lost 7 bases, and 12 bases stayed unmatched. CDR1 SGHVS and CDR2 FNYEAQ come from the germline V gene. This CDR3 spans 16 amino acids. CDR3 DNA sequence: TGTGCCAGCAGTCCACTGACAGGGGGCAGAAGACAGCCCCAGCATTTT. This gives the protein CASSPLTGGRRQPQHF.

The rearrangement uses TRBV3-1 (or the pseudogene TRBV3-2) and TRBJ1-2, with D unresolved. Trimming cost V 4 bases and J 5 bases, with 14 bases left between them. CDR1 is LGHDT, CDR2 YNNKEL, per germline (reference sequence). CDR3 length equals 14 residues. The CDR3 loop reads CASSPLGSAYGYTF. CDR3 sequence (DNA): TGTGCCAGCAGCCCGTTAGGGTCGGCGTATGGCTACACCTTC.

CDR3 sequence reads: CASSRTQGPEQYF. In DNA, the CDR3 is TGTGCCAGCAGCCGCACACAGGGTCCCGAGCAGTACTTC. The chain recombines TRBV7-9 with TRBJ2-7; TRBD1 is a possible D gene (6 bases). V shed 5 bases and J shed 6 bases, with 14 bases lying between them. CDR1 is SEHNR and CDR2 is FQNEAQ in the germline V gene (reference sequence). The CDR3 has 13 residues.

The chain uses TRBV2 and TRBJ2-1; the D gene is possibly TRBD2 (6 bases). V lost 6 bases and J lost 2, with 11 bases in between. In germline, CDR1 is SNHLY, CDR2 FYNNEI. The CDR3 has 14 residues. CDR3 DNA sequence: TGTGCCAGCAGCCTGCGGGGCGCCTACAATGAGCAGTTCTTC. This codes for CASSLRGAYNEQFF.

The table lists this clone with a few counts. As DNA, the CDR3 is TGTGCCAGTAGTATAGGCTTGGAGAGGGGGTATGGCTACACCTTC. The encoded protein is CASSIGLERGYGYTF. This chain connects TRBV19 to TRBJ1-2; weak D call: TRBD1 (6 bases). The germline V gene has CDR1 LNHDA and CDR2 SQIVND (reference sequence). The CDR3 contains 15 residues. V was trimmed by 1 base and J by 5 bases, leaving 14 bases between them. Variable domain in full (rest from reference TRBV19 and TRBJ1-2): DGGITQSPKYLFRKEGQNVTLSCEQNLNHDAMYWYRQDPGQGLRLIYYSQIVNDFQKGDIAEGYSVSREKKESFPLTVTSAQKNPTAFYLCASSIGLERGYGYTFGSGTRLTVV.

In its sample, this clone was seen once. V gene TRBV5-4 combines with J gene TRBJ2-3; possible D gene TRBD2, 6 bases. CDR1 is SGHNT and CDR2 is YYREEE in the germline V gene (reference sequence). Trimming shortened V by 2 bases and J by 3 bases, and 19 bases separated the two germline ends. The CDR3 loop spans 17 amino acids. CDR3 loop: CASSFDPGLDRTDTQYF. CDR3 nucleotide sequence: TGTGCCAGCAGCTTCGATCCGGGACTCGATAGAACAGATACGCAGTATTTT.

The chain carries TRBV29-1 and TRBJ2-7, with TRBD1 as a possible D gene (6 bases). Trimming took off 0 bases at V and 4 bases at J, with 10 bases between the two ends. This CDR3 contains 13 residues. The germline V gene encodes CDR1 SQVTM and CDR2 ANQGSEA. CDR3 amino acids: CSVEDPQGYEQYF. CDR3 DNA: TGCAGCGTTGAAGACCCACAGGGTTACGAGCAGTACTTC.

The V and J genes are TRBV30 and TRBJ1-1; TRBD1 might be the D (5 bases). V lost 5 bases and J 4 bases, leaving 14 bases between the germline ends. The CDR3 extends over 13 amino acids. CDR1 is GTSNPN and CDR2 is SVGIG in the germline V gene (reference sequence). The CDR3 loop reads CAWLPAGGTEAFF. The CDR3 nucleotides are TGTGCCTGGTTGCCCGCCGGGGGCACTGAAGCTTTCTTT.

The CDR3 reads CASSYSLGLAGNQETQYF. CDR3 nucleotide sequence: TGTGCCAGCAGTTACTCGCTGGGACTAGCGGGGAACCAAGAGACCCAGTACTTC. V and J are TRBV6-2 or TRBV6-3 and TRBJ2-5; 13 nucleotides align to TRBD2. Per germline, CDR1 MNHEY and CDR2 SVGEGT. The CDR3 is made up of 18 amino acids. Unmatched junction bases numbered 4, after V lost 0 bases and J lost 0 bases.

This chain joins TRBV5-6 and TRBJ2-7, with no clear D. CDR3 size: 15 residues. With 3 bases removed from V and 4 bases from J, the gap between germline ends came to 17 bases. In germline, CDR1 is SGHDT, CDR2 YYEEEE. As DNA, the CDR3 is TGTGCCAGCAGCTCAGAGCCCCGTTGGAGTTACGAGCAGTACTTC. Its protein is CASSSEPRWSYEQYF.

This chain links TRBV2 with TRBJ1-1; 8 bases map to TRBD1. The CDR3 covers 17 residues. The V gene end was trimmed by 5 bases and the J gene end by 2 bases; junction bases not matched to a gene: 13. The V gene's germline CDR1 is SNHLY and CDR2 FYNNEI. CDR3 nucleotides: TGTGCCAGCAGTCAAGACAGGGGTTCCTTCTCTAACACTGAAGCTTTCTTT. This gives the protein CASSQDRGSFSNTEAFF.

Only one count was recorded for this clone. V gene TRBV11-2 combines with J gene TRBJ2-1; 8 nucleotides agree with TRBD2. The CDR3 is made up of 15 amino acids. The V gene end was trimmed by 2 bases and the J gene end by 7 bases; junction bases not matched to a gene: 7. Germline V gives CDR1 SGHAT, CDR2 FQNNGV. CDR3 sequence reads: CASSLQAGVGNEQFF. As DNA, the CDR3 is TGTGCCAGCAGCTTACAAGCGGGAGTCGGGAATGAGCAGTTCTTC.

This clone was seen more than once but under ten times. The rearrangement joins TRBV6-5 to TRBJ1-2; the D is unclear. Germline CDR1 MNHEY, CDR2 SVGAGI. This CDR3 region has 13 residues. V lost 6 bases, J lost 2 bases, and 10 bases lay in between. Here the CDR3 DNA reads TGTGCCAGCAGATCCGACGGGAACTATGGCTACACCTTC. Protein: CASRSDGNYGYTF.

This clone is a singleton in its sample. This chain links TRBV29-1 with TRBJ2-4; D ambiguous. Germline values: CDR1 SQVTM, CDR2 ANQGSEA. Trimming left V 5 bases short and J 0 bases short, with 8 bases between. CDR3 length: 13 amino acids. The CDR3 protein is CSVLGSAKNIQYF. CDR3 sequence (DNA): TGCAGCGTTCTTGGATCAGCCAAAAACATTCAGTACTTC.

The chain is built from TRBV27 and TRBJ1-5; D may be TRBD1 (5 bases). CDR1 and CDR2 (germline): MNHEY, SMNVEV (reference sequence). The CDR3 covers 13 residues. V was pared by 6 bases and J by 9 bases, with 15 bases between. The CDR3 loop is CASSRDALRPQHF. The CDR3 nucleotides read TGTGCCAGCAGCCGGGACGCACTGCGGCCCCAGCATTTT.

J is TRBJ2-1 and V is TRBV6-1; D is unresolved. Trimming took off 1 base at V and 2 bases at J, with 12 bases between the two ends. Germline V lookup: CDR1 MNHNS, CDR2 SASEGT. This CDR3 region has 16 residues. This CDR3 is CASSEVFSPPYNEQFF. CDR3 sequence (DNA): TGTGCCAGCAGTGAAGTTTTCAGCCCCCCCTACAATGAGCAGTTCTTC.

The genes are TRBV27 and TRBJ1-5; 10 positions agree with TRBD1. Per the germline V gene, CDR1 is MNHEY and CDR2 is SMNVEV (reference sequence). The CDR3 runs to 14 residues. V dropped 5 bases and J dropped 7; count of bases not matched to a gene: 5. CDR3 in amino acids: CASSQRQGAQPQHF. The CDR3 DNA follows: TGTGCCAGCAGTCAAAGACAGGGGGCGCAGCCCCAGCATTTT.